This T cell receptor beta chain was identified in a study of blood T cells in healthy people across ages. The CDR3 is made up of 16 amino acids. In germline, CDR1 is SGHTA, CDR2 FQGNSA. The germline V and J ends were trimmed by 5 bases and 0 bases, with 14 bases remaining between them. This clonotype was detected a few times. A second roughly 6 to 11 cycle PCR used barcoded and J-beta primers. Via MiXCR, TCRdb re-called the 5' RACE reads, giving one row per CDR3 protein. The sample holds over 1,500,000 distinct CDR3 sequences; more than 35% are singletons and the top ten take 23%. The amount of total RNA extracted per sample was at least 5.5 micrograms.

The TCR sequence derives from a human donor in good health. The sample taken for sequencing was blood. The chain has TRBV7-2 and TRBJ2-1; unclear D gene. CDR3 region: CASSPVGLSSYNEQFF. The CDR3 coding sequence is TGTGCCAGCAGCCCCGTGGGTTTGAGCTCCTACAATGAGCAGTTCTTC.